This T cell receptor beta chain came from a study of shared clonotypes between healthy human individuals. This CDR3 comprises 17 residues. Germline V lookup: CDR1 MDHEN, CDR2 SYDVKM. With 6 bases clipped from V and 1 base from J, the junction kept 12 bases outside the gene matches. Naive CD8 isolation took CD45RO-negative cells positively selected for CCR7 and excluded terminally differentiated effector memory CD45RA+ cells. The method was immunoSEQ multiplex PCR; TCRdb's version includes in-frame clones alone and lacks a portion of them. The sample holds over 2 million clones; approximately 94% are singletons and the top ten take roughly 1%.

This sequence joins TRBV28 and TRBJ2-7, with 10 nucleotides matching TRBD1. The sequence derives from a man between 18 and 35 years old in good health. The sample was naive CD8+ T cells sorted from blood. The CDR3 loop is CASSSRDRGVGSYEQYF. Here the CDR3 DNA reads TGTGCCAGCAGCTCCCGGGACAGGGGCGTTGGATCCTACGAGCAGTACTTC. The full variable domain, rest sourced from reference TRBV28 and TRBJ2-7, is DVKVTQSSRYLVKRTGEKVFLECVQDMDHENMFWYRQDPGLGLRLIYFSYDVKMKEKGDIPEGYSVSREKKERFSLILESASTNQTSMYLCASSSRDRGVGSYEQYFGPGTRLTVT.